Included here is one T cell receptor beta chain sequence, with context. As yet, its antigen is unknown. With 5 bases removed from V and 11 bases from J, the gap between germline ends came to 22 bases. Germline V gene sequence: CDR1 MDHEN, CDR2 SYDVKM. CDR3 length equals 14 residues. This entry comes from a study of graft-versus-host responses after intestinal transplantation. Across the study: Transplants were multivisceral, liver-intestinal, or isolated intestinal. Study-wide findings and caveats: Graft-versus-host to host-versus-graft clonal ratios in allografts were high in patients with graft-donor T cell macrochimerism. Early post-transplant HvG declines were associated with peak circulating GvH clone levels. Recipient marrow held GvH clones, some first seen in ileum or blood.

Measured with immunoSEQ multiplex PCR; TCRdb has only the in-frame clones, and not every one. This sample has 100,000 to 110,000 clones, with roughly nine tenths found just once. The rearrangement links TRBV28 to TRBJ2-7; D is unresolved. This TCR came from a human donor who was the organ donor for an intestinal transplant. The specimen was unstimulated CD4+ T cells sorted from spleen or lymph node cells, collected before transplant. CDR3 nucleotide sequence: TGTGCCAGCAGTCACAACCTTGAAAGACTTGCGAAGTACTTC. This gives the protein CASSHNLERLAKYF. The full variable domain, in which reference TRBV28 and TRBJ2-7 provide the parts outside the CDR3, is DVKVTQSSRYLVKRTGEKVFLECVQDMDHENMFWYRQDPGLGLRLIYFSYDVKMKEKGDIPEGYSVSREKKERFSLILESASTNQTSMYLCASSHNLERLAKYFGPGTRLTVT.